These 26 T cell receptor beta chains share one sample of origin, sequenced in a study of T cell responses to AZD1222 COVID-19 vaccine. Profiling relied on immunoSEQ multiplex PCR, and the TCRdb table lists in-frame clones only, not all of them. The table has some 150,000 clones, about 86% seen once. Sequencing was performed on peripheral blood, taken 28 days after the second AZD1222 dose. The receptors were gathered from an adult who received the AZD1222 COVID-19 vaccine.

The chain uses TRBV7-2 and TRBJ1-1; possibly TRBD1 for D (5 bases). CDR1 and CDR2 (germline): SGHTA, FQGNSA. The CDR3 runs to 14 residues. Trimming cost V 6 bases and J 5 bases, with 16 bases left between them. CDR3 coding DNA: TGTGCCAGCAGAGCGACAGCCTTGGCGACTGAAGCTTTCTTT. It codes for CASRATALATEAFF.

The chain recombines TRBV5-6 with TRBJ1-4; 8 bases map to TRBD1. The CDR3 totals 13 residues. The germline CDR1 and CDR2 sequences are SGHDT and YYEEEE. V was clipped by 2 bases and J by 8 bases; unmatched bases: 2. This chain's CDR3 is CASSFRQGEKLFF. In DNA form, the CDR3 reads TGTGCCAGCAGCTTCCGACAGGGGGAAAAACTGTTTTTT.

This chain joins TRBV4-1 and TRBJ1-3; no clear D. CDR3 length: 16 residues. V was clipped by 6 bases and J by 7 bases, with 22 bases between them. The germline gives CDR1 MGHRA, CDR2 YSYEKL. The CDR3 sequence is CASSPRTGKTSNTIYF. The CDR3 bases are TGCGCCAGCAGTCCCCGCACCGGGAAGACGAGTAACACCATATATTTT.

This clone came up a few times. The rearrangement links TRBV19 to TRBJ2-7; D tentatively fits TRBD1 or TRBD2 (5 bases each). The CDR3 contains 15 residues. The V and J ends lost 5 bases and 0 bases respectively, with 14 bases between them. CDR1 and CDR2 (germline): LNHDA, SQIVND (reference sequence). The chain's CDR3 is CASSLMWGNSYEQYF. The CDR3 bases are TGTGCCAGTAGTCTCATGTGGGGGAACTCCTACGAGCAGTACTTC.

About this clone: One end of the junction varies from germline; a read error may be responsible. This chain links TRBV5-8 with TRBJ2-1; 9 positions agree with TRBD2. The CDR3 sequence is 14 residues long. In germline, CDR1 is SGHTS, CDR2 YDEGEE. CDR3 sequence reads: CASGLARVGNEQFF. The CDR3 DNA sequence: TGTGCCAGCGGACTAGCGCGAGTAGGCAATGAGCAATTCTTC. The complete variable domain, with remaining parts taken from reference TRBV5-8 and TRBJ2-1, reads EAGVTQSPTHLIKTRGQQATLRCSPISGHTSVYWYQQALGLGLQFLLWYDEGEERNRGNFPPRFSGRQFPNYSSELNVNALELEDSALYLCASGLARVGNEQFFGPGTRLTVL.

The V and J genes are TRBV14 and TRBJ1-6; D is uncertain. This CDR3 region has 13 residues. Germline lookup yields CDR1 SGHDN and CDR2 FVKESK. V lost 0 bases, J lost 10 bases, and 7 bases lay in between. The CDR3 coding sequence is TGTGCCAGCAGCCAAGAACGAGGGTCACCCCTCCACTTT. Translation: CASSQERGSPLHF.

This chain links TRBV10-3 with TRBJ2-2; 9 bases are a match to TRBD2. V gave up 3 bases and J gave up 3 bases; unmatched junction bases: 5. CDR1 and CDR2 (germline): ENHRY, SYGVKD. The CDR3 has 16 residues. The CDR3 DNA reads TGTGCCATCAGTGACGGGCTAGCGGGGTACACCGGGGAGCTGTTTTTT. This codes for CAISDGLAGYTGELFF.

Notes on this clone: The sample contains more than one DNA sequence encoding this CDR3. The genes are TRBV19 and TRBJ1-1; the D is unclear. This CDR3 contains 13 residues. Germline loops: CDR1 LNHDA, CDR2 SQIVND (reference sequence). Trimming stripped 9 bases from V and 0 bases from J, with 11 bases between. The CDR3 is CASSGWMNTEAFF. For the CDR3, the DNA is TGTGCCAGCTCTGGTTGGATGAACACTGAAGCTTTCTTT.

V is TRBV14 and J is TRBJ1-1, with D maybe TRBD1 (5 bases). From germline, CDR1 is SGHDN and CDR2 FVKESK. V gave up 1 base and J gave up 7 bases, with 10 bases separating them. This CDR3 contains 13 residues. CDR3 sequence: CASSQAWTSEAFF. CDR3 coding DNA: TGTGCCAGCAGCCAAGCCTGGACAAGTGAAGCTTTCTTT.

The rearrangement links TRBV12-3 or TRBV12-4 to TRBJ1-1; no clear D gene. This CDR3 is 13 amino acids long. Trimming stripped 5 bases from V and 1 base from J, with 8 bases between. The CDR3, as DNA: TGTGCCAGCAGTGGACGGCGGAACACTGAAGCTTTCTTT. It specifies CASSGRRNTEAFF.

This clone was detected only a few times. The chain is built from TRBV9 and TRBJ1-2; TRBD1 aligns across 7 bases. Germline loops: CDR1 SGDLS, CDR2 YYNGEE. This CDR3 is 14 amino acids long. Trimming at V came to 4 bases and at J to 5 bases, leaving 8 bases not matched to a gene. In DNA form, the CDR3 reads TGTGCCAGCAGCACCGAGACAGGGCCATATGGCTACACCTTC. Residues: CASSTETGPYGYTF. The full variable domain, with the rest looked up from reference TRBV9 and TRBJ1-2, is DSGVTQTPKHLITATGQRVTLRCSPRSGDLSVYWYQQSLDQGLQFLIQYYNGEERAKGNILERFSAQQFPDLHSELNLSSLELGDSALYFCASSTETGPYGYTFGSGTRLTVV.

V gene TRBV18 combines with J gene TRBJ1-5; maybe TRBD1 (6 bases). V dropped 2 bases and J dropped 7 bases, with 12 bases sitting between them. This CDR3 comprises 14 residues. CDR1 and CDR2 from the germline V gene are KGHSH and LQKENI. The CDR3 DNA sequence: TGTGCCAGCTCACCAATGGGGGGCGAACAGCCCCAGCATTTT. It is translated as CASSPMGGEQPQHF.

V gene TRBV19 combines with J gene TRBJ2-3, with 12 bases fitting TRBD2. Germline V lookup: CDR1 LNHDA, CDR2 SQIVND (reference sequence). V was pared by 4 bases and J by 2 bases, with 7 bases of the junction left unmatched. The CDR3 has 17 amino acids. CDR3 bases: TGTGCCAGTAGTACTCAACTAGCGGGGGGATTCACAGATACGCAGTATTTT. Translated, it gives CASSTQLAGGFTDTQYF.

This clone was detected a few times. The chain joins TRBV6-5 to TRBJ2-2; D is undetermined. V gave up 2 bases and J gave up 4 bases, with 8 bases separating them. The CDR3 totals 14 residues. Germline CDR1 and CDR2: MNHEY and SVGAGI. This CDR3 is CASSYAPVTGELFF. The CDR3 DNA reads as TGTGCCAGCAGTTACGCCCCAGTCACCGGGGAGCTGTTTTTT.

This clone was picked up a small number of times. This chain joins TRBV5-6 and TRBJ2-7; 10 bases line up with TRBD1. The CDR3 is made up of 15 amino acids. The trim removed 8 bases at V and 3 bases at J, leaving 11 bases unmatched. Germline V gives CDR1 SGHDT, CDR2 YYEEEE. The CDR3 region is CARGQGIGTFYEQYF. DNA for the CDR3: TGTGCCAGGGGACAGGGGATTGGAACCTTCTACGAGCAGTACTTC.

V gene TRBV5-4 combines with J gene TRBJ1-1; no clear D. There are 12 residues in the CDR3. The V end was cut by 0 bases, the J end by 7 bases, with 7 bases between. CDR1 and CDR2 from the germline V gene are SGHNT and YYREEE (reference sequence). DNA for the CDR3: TGTGCCAGCAGCTTGGCCTTCGGTGAAGCTTTCTTT. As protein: CASSLAFGEAFF.

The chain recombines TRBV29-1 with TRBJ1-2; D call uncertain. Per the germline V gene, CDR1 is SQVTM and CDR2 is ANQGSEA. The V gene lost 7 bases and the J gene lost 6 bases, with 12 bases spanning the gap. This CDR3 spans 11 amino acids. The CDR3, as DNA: TGCAGCGGCCAGACCTCGGATGGCTACACCTTC. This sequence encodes CSGQTSDGYTF.

The CDR3 here is CASSGVNYGYTF. The CDR3 DNA reads as TGTGCCAGCTCAGGGGTAAACTATGGCTACACCTTC. This chain connects TRBV7-6 to TRBJ1-2, with D maybe TRBD1 (6 bases). V was cut by 8 bases and J by 2 bases, with 9 bases left in between. This CDR3 comprises 12 residues. Germline V gene data show CDR1 as SGHVS and CDR2 as FNYEAQ.

CDR3 sequence: CASSIRPASNQPQHF. CDR3 DNA sequence: TGTGCCAGTAGTATTCGGCCGGCAAGCAATCAGCCCCAGCATTTT. The V gene is TRBV19, the J gene TRBJ1-5; no reliable D call. The CDR3 loop spans 15 amino acids. Germline V lookup: CDR1 LNHDA, CDR2 SQIVND (reference sequence). With 3 bases removed from V and 1 base from J, the gap between germline ends came to 10 bases.

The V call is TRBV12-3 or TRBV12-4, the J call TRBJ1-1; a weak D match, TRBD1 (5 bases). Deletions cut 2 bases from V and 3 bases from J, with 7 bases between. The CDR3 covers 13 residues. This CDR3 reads CASSLQGHTEAFF. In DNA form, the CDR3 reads TGTGCCAGCAGTTTACAGGGCCACACTGAAGCTTTCTTT.

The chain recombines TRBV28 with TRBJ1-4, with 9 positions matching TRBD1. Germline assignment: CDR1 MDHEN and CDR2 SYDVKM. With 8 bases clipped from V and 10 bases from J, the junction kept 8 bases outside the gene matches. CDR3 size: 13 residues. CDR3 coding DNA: TGTGCCAGCTCTCCGGGACAGGGTGGAAAACTGTTTTTT. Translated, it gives CASSPGQGGKLFF.

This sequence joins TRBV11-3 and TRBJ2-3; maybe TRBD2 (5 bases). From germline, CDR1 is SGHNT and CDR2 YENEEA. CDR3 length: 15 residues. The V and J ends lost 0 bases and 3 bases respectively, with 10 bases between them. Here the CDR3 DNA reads TGTGCCAGCAGCTTAGAAGGGTCGGGGACAGATACGCAGTATTTT. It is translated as CASSLEGSGTDTQYF. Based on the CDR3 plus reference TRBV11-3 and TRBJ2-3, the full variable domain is EAGVVQSPRYKIIEKKQPVAFWCNPISGHNTLYWYLQNLGQGPELLIRYENEEAVDDSQLPKDRFSAERLKGVDSTLKIQPAELGDSAVYLCASSLEGSGTDTQYFGPGTRLTVL.

Here the CDR3 DNA reads TGTGCCTGGAGGGACAGGGGGCCCACAGATACGCAGTATTTT. Protein: CAWRDRGPTDTQYF. V usage is TRBV30 and J usage is TRBJ2-3; 11 bases match TRBD1. This CDR3 is 14 amino acids long. J gave up 2 bases and V 3 bases, and 1 base lay outside the gene matches. Germline-derived CDR1 and CDR2 are GTSNPN and SVGIG (reference sequence).

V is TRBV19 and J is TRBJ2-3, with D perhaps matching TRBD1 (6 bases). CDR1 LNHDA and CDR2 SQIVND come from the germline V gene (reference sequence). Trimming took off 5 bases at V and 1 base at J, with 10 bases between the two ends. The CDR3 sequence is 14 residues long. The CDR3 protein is CASSPGTRTDTQYF. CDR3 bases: TGTGCCAGTAGTCCCGGGACACGCACAGATACGCAGTATTTT.

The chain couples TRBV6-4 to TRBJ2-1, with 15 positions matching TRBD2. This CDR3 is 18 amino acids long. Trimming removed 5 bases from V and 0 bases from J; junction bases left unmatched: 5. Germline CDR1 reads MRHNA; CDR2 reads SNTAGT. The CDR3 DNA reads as TGTGCCAGCAGTAGGACTAGCGGGAGGGGGAGCTCCTACAATGAGCAGTTCTTC. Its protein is CASSRTSGRGSSYNEQFF.

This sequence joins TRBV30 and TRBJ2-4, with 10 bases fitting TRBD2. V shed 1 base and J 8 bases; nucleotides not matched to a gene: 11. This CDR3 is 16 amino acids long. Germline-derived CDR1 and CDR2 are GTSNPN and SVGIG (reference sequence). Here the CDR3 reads CAWSGNSGGPWDIQYF. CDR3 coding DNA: TGTGCCTGGAGTGGTAATAGCGGGGGGCCCTGGGACATTCAGTACTTC.